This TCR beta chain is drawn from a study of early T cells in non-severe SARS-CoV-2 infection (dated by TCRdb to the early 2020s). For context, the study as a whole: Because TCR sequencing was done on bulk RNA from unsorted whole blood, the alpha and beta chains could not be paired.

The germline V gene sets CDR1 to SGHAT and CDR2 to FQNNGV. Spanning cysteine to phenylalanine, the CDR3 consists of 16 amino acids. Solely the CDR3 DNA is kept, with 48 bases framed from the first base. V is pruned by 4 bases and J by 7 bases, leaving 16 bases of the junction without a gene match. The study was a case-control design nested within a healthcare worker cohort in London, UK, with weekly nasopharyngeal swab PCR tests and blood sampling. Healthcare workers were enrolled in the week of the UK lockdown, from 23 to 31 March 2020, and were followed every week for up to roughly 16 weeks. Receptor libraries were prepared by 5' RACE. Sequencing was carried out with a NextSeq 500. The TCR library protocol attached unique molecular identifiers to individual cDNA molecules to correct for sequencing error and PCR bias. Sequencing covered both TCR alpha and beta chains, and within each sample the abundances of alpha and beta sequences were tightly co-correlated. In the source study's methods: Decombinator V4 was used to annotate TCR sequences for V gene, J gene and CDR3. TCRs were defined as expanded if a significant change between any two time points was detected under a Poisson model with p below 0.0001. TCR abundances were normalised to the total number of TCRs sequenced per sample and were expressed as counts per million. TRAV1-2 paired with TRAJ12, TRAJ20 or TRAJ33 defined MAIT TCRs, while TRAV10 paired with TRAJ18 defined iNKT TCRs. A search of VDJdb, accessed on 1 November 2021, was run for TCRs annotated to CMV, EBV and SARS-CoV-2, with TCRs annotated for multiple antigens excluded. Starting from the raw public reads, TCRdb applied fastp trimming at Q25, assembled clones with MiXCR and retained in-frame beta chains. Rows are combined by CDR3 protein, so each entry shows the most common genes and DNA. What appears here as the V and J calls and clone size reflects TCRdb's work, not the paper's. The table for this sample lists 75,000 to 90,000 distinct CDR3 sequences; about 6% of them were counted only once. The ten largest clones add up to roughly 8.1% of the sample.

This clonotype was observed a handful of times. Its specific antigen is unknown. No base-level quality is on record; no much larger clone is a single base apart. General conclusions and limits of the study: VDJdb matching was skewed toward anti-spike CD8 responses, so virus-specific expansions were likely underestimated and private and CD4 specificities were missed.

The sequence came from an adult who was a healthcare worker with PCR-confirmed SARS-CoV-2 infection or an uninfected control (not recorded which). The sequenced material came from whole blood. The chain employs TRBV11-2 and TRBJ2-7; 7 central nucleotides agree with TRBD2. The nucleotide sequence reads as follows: TGTGCCAGCAGCTCCGGGGCCAGCGGGAATCGGCGGGAGCAGTACTTC. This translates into CASSSGASGNRREQYF.